Below, 2 T cell receptor beta chains from the same sample are listed, as sequenced in a study of blood T cell repertoires in COVID-19. Only in-frame clones appear in the TCRdb table, and some are missing; sequencing was by immunoSEQ multiplex PCR. The table has 300,000 to 400,000 clones, roughly 87% seen once. The sequencing sample was made of PBMCs or T cells enriched from blood (not recorded which). Every receptor here comes from a woman aged 25 to 39 who had recovered from COVID-19.

This sequence joins TRBV27 and TRBJ2-3; TRBD1 matches at 10 bases. This CDR3 has 14 residues. Germline CDR1 MNHEY, CDR2 SMNVEV (reference sequence). V shed 3 bases, J shed 4 bases, and the junction held 1 base outside the gene matches. CDR3 protein: CASSFGTGADTQYF. In DNA, the CDR3 is TGTGCCAGCAGTTTCGGGACAGGGGCAGATACGCAGTATTTT.

This clone was picked up one time. The chain employs TRBV7-2 and TRBJ2-2, with D tentatively TRBD1 (5 bases). CDR3 length equals 15 residues. V was clipped by 8 bases and J by 1 base, with 14 bases between them. Germline V lookup: CDR1 SGHTA, CDR2 FQGNSA. CDR3 loop: CASAWARGNTGELFF. CDR3 nucleotide sequence: TGTGCCAGCGCCTGGGCTAGGGGGAACACCGGGGAGCTGTTTTTT.